These T cell receptor beta chains were read from a single sample in a study of cytomegalovirus exposure and HLA in healthy donors. Here immunoSEQ multiplex PCR was the method, and the copy in TCRdb shows in-frame clones only, minus some. In the table there are 160,000 or so clones, about two thirds of which are singletons. Sequenced material: PBMCs. The receptors were gathered from a woman younger than 45 in good health and CMV-seronegative. Both conserved end residues are part of each CDR3. The D gene is left open where the match is weak. Some rows have no size entry. The others give once, few or many, or a class for an expanded clone.

>.|TRBV7-7|TRBJ2-3|.
TGTGCCAGCAGCCCAGGGCTTGGCCTCACAGATACGCAGTATTTT
CASSPGLGLTDTQYF
>.|TRBV7-9|TRBJ2-5|.
TGTGCCAGCAGGTCAGCGCAACTTATAGAGACCCAGTACTTC
CASRSAQLIETQYF
>.|TRBV30|TRBJ2-1|.
TGTGCCTGGAGTGTAGTCTGGACAGCAGACAATGAGCAGTTCTTC
CAWSVVWTADNEQFF
>.|TRBV18|TRBJ1-3|.
TGTGCCAGCTCACCTTTAGGGGACTCTGGAAACACCATATATTTT
CASSPLGDSGNTIYF
>.|TRBV7-2|TRBJ2-2|.
TGTGCCAGCAGCTTAGGACAGAACACCGGGGAGCTGTTTTTT
CASSLGQNTGELFF
>.|TRBV2|TRBJ1-1|.
TGTGCCAGCAAGGACTCGAAATGGGGGCCCCAAGGAGCTTTCTTT
CASKDSKWGPQGAFF
>.|TRBV28|TRBJ1-5|.
TGTGCCAGCAGCCGACAGGTAACTCAGCCCCAGCATTTT
CASSRQVTQPQHF
>.|TRBV5-6|TRBJ1-6|.
TGTGCCAGCAGCCCACCCACAGGGACTACATTTTCACCCCTCCACTTT
CASSPPTGTTFSPLHF
>.|TRBV28|TRBJ2-2|.
TGTGCCAGCAGTCAGGAGGGGGGGGACTACACCGGGGAGCTGTTTTTT
CASSQEGGDYTGELFF
>.|TRBV5-1|TRBJ2-7|.
TGCGCCAGCAGCGCACAGTTTGACGAGCAGTACTTC
CASSAQFDEQYF
>.|TRBV7-9|TRBJ2-3|.
TGTGCCAGCAGCCGTCCTGAGGGTCCAGATACGCAGTATTTT
CASSRPEGPDTQYF
>.|TRBV9|TRBJ1-1|.
TGTGCCAGCAGCGTAGCTGTCTCCTCGGAAGCTTTCTTT
CASSVAVSSEAFF
>TRBD1|TRBV30|TRBJ2-7|.
TGTGCCTGGAAGATGACAGGGACGGGGGAGCAGTACTTC
CAWKMTGTGEQYF
>TRBD1|TRBV5-8|TRBJ2-5|few
TGTGCCAGCAGCTTGGCAAAACAGGGGTACGAGGAGACCCAGTACTTC
CASSLAKQGYEETQYF
>TRBD2|TRBV13|TRBJ2-3|.
TGTGCCAGCAGCAATCCGGGACTAGTAGGAGATACGCAGTATTTT
CASSNPGLVGDTQYF
>.|TRBV2|TRBJ1-4|few
TGTGCCAGCTCCCGGGTCGGGAGGATTGATGAAAAACTGTTTTTT
CASSRVGRIDEKLFF
>.|TRBV27|TRBJ2-3|.
TGTGCCAGCAGTGAGGGGGAGGGGTCAGATACGCAGTATTTT
CASSEGEGSDTQYF
>.|TRBV7-3|TRBJ2-5|.
TGTGCCAGCAGCTTATTTGTGTCGGAGACCCAGTACTTC
CASSLFVSETQYF
>.|TRBV2|TRBJ1-6|.
TGTGCCAGCAGTGAATGGCTTGTTAATTCACCCCTCCACTTT
CASSEWLVNSPLHF
>TRBD1|TRBV7-9|TRBJ1-2|.
TGTGCCAGCAGCATGGGACAGGGGGCATTGGGCTACACCTTC
CASSMGQGALGYTF
>TRBD1|TRBV5-3|TRBJ2-7|few
TGTGCCAGAAGCTTGGGCAGACCGGGACAGGAGCTATACGAGCAGTACTTC
CARSLGRPGQELYEQYF
>.|TRBV30|TRBJ2-3|.
TGTGCCTGGAGTGAGAGGTGGGCAGATACGCAGTATTTT
CAWSERWADTQYF
>.|TRBV2|TRBJ2-7|.
TGTGCCAGCAGGACGGGATTCTACGAGCAGTACTTC
CASRTGFYEQYF
>.|TRBV7-2|TRBJ2-7|few
TGTGCCAGCAGCCGACAGGTAGGCTCCTACGAGCAGTACTTC
CASSRQVGSYEQYF
>.|TRBV6-5|TRBJ1-2|.
TGTGCCAGCAGTTACGCGGGCTTCTATGGCTACACCTTC
CASSYAGFYGYTF
>.|TRBV28|TRBJ1-2|.
TGTGCCAGCAGTTTAGGCTCCGTCGGGGGAGGGGATGGCTACACCTTC
CASSLGSVGGGDGYTF
>TRBD2|TRBV19|TRBJ2-1|once
TGTGCCAGTAGCCTCGGATTAGCGGGAAGCAATGAGCAGTTCTTC
CASSLGLAGSNEQFF
>.|TRBV6-6|TRBJ2-1|.
TGTGCCAGCACCTGGGGAGCCTACAATGAGCAGTTCTTC
CASTWGAYNEQFF
>.|TRBV5-1|TRBJ1-1|.
TGCGCCAGCAGCTTGGAAGGGGGTCGGACTGAAGCTTTCTTT
CASSLEGGRTEAFF
>TRBD2|TRBV9|TRBJ2-3|.
TGTGCCGACCGTCTGGGGCTAGCGGTAGTCACAGATACGCAGTATTTT
CADRLGLAVVTDTQYF
>TRBD1|TRBV5-6|TRBJ2-1|.
TGTGCCAGCAGCCCCCCTCCGGGACAGGATTACAATGAGCAGTTCTTC
CASSPPPGQDYNEQFF
>.|TRBV7-9|TRBJ2-2|.
TGTGCCAGCAGCCCGCAGGGGTCCGGGGAGCTGTTTTTT
CASSPQGSGELFF
>TRBD1|TRBV6-1|TRBJ2-7|.
TGTGCCAGCGGGACAGGGTTCAACGAGCAGTACTTC
CASGTGFNEQYF
>TRBD2|TRBV10-3|TRBJ2-1|.
TGTGCCATCAGTGATGCTAGCGGAAATGAGCAGTTCTTC
CAISDASGNEQFF
>TRBD2|TRBV4-3|TRBJ2-7|.
TGCGCCAGCAGCCATCGACTAGCGGGGGTTTCCCGCCTCTACGAGCAGTACTTC
CASSHRLAGVSRLYEQYF
>.|TRBV30|TRBJ2-3|.
TGTGCCTGGAGTGTAGGTCAGGGCACAGATACGCAGTATTTT
CAWSVGQGTDTQYF
>TRBD2|TRBV19|TRBJ2-7|.
TGTGCCAGTAGTCCCGGGAGGGCTGACGAGCAGTACTTC
CASSPGRADEQYF
>.|TRBV25-1|TRBJ2-7|once
TGTGCCAGCAGGAGCTCCTACGAGCAGTACTTC
CASRSSYEQYF
>.|TRBV19|TRBJ1-5|.
TGTGCCAGTAGTATCACCCTCACAGGATTTGGCAATCAGCCCCAGCATTTT
CASSITLTGFGNQPQHF
>TRBD2|TRBV4-1|TRBJ2-5|.
TGCGCCAGCAGCCAAGATTCGGGGGGTGAGACCCAGTACTTC
CASSQDSGGETQYF
>.|TRBV2|TRBJ1-2|.
TGTGCCAGCAGTGAATATAAAGGAGTGAATTATGGCTACACCTTC
CASSEYKGVNYGYTF
>.|TRBV30|TRBJ1-1|.
TGTGCCTGGGCCCAGGACACTGAAGCTTTCTTT
CAWAQDTEAFF
>.|TRBV5-8|TRBJ2-3|.
TGTGCCAGCAGCTTGGCGTACAGGGTTAATACGCAGTATTTT
CASSLAYRVNTQYF
>.|TRBV30|TRBJ1-5|.
TGTGCCTGGAGTGTATACAGGGACAATCAGCCCCAGCATTTT
CAWSVYRDNQPQHF
>TRBD2|TRBV28|TRBJ2-1|.
TGTGCCAGCAGAGTTAGCGGGAGAACCGGTGAGCAGTTCTTC
CASRVSGRTGEQFF
>TRBD1|TRBV4-1|TRBJ1-1|.
TGCGCCAGCAGCCGGGACAGGGAGAGGCCTGAAGCTTTCTTT
CASSRDRERPEAFF
>TRBD2|TRBV4-3|TRBJ2-5|.
TGCGCCAGCAGCCAAGATTATCCAGCGGGAGTAAAGGAGACCCAGTACTTC
CASSQDYPAGVKETQYF
>.|TRBV7-3|TRBJ1-1|.
TGTGCCAGCAGCGCTCATCAGGGGACTGAAGCTTTCTTT
CASSAHQGTEAFF
>.|TRBV15|TRBJ1-2|.
TGTGCCACCAGCAGAGATGCGTTAGTTTTCGGCTACACCTTC
CATSRDALVFGYTF
>.|TRBV7-6|TRBJ2-5|.
TGTGCCAGCAGCCTCCTAAGCGCGTCGGATCAAGAGACCCAGTACTTC
CASSLLSASDQETQYF
>.|TRBV9|TRBJ2-5|.
TGTGCCAGCAGCGTAGGTGGCAGGTCCTTGGAGACCCAGTACTTC
CASSVGGRSLETQYF
>TRBD1|TRBV18|TRBJ1-4|few
TGTGCCAGCTCACTAAACCTAGGGACAGCTAATGAAAAACTGTTTTTT
CASSLNLGTANEKLFF
>TRBD1|TRBV5-6|TRBJ2-2|.
TGTGCCAGCAGCTTGTGGGTAACTGGGACAGCCACCGGGGAGCTGTTTTTT
CASSLWVTGTATGELFF
>.|TRBV28|TRBJ1-3|.
TGTGCCAGCCTCAGACACCCCTCTGGAAACACCATATATTTT
CASLRHPSGNTIYF
>TRBD1|TRBV5-1|TRBJ2-7|.
TGCGCCAGCAGCCTGAGGGACAGGGGAGAGTACGAGCAGTACTTC
CASSLRDRGEYEQYF
>.|TRBV5-1|TRBJ2-5|.
TGCGCCAGCAGCCTTTCTGGTGGCGGCCAAGAGACCCAGTACTTC
CASSLSGGGQETQYF
>TRBD1|TRBV5-1|TRBJ2-7|.
TGCGCCAGCAGCTTGGACAGGGGATACGAGCAGTACTTC
CASSLDRGYEQYF
>.|TRBV30|TRBJ1-1|few
TGTGCCTGGAGTAAGGGGCAGCCATTAACTGAAGCTTTCTTT
CAWSKGQPLTEAFF
>.|TRBV7-9|TRBJ1-2|few
TGTGCCAGCAGCGATGACAGTAACTATGGCTACACCTTC
CASSDDSNYGYTF